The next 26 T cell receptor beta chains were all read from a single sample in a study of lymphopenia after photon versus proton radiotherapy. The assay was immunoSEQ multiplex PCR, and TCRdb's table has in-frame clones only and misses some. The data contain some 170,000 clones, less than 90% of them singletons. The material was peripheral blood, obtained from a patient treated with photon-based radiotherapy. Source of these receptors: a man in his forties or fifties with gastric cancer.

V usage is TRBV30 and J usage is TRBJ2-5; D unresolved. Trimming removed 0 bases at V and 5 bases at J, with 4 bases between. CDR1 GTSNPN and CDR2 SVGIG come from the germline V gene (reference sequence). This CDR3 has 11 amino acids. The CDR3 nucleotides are TGTGCCTGGAGTGTTCTGGAGACCCAGTACTTC. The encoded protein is CAWSVLETQYF. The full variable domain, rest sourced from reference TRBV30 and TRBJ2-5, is SQTIHQWPATLVQPVGSPLSLECTVEGTSNPNLYWYRQAAGRGLQLLFYSVGIGQISSEVPQNLSASRPQDRQFILSSKKLLLSDSGFYLCAWSVLETQYFGPGTRLLVL.

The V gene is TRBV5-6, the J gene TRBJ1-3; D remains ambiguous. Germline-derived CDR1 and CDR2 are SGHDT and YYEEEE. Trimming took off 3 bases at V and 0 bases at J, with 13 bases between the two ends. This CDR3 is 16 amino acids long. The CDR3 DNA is TGTGCCAGCAGCTACTCGACTCGAATCTCTGGAAACACCATATATTTT. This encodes CASSYSTRISGNTIYF.

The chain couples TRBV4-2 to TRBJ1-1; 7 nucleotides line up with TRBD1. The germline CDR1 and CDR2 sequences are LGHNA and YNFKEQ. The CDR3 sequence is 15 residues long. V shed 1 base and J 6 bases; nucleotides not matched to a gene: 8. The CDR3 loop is CASSQVRTGEPEAFF. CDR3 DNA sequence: TGTGCCAGCAGCCAAGTTCGGACAGGAGAACCTGAAGCTTTCTTT.

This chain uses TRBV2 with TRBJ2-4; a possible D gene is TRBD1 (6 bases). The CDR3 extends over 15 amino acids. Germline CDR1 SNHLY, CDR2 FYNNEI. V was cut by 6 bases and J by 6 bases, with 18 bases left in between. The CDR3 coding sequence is TGTGCCAGCAGCCAACAGGGTGTAACGGGAAACATTCAGTACTTC. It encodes CASSQQGVTGNIQYF. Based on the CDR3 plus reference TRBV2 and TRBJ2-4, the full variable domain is EPEVTQTPSHQVTQMGQEVILRCVPISNHLYFYWYRQILGQKVEFLVSFYNNEISEKSEIFDDQFSVERPDGSNFTLKIRSTKLEDSAMYFCASSQQGVTGNIQYFGAGTRLSVL.

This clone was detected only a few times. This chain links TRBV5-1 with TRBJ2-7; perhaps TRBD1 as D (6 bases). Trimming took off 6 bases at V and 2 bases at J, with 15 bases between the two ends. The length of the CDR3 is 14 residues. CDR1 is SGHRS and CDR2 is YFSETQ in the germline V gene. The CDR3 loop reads CASKRSGQAYEQYF. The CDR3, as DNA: TGCGCCAGCAAGAGATCGGGACAAGCCTACGAGCAGTACTTC.

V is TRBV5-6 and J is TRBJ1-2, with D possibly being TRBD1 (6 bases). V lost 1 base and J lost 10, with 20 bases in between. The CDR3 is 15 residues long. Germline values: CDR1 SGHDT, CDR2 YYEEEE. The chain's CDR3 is CASSLPEYRVRFYTF. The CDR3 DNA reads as TGTGCCAGCAGCTTGCCCGAATACAGGGTACGGTTCTACACCTTC.

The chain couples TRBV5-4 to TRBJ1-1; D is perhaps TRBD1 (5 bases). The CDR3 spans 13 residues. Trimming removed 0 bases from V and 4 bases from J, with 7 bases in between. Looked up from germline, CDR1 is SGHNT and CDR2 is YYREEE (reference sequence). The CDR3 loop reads CASSLGGPTEAFF. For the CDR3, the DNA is TGTGCCAGCAGCTTGGGGGGCCCCACTGAAGCTTTCTTT.

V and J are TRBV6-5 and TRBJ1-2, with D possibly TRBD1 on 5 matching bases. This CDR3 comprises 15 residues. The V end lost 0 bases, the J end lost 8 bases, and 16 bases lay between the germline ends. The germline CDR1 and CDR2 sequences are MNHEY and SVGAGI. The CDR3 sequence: CASSYSGHTAWGYTF. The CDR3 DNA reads TGTGCCAGCAGTTACTCAGGACATACGGCCTGGGGCTACACCTTC.

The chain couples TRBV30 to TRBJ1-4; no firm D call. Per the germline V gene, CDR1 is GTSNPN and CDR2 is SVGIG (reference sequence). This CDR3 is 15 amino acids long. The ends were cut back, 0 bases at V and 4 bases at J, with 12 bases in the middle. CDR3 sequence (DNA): TGTGCCTGGAGTGTACAGTCTGGGGTTAATGAAAAACTGTTTTTT. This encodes CAWSVQSGVNEKLFF.

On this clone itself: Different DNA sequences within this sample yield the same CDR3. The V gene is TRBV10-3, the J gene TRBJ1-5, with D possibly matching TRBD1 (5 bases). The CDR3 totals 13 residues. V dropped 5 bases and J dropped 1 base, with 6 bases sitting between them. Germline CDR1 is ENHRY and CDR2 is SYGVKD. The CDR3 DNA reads TGTGCCATCAGTTGGGACAGCAATCAGCCCCAGCATTTT. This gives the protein CAISWDSNQPQHF.

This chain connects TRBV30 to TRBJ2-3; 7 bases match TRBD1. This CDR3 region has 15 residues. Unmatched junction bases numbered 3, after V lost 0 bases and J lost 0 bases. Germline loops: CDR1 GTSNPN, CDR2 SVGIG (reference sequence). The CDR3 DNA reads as TGTGCCTGGAGTGTAATGGGACAGAGCACAGATACGCAGTATTTT. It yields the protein CAWSVMGQSTDTQYF.

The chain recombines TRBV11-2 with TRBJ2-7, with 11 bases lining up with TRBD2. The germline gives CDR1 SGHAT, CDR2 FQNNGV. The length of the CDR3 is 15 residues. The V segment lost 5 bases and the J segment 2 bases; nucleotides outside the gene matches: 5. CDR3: CASSLTSGSTYEQYF. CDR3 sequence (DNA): TGTGCCAGCAGCCTCACTAGCGGGAGTACCTACGAGCAGTACTTC.

CDR3 sequence (DNA): TGCAGCGTTGAAGATGGTCCCTCCGACACGCAGTATTTT. This encodes CSVEDGPSDTQYF. The rearrangement links TRBV29-1 to TRBJ2-3; D call uncertain. This CDR3 comprises 13 residues. The V end lost 0 bases, the J end lost 9 bases, and 13 bases lay between the germline ends. Germline V gives CDR1 SQVTM, CDR2 ANQGSEA.

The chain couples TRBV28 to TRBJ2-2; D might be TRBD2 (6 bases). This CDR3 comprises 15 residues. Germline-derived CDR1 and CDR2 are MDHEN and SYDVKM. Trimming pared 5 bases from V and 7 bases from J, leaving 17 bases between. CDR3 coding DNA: TGTGCCAGCAGTCCTCGGAGGGTGTTTGGCGGGGAGCTGTTTTTT. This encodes CASSPRRVFGGELFF.

CDR3 region: CASRLLAGPYEQYF. CDR3 sequence (DNA): TGCGCCAGCAGGCTACTAGCGGGGCCCTACGAGCAGTACTTC. This chain connects TRBV5-1 to TRBJ2-7; 10 nucleotides match TRBD2. The J segment lost 2 bases and the V segment lost 5 bases, leaving 4 bases of the junction unmatched. Germline CDR1 SGHRS, CDR2 YFSETQ. The length of the CDR3 is 14 residues.

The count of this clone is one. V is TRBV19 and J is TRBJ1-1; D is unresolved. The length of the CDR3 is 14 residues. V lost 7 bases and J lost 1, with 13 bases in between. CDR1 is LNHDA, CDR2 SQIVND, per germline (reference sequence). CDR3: CASNIGLPNTEAFF. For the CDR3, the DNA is TGTGCCAGTAACATCGGACTGCCGAACACTGAAGCTTTCTTT.

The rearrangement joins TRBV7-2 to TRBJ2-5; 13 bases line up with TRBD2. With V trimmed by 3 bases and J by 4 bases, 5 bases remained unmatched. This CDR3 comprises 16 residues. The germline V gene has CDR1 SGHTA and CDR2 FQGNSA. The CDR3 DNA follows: TGTGCCAGCAGCTTGGAGGGACTAGCGGGACTAGAGACCCAGTACTTC. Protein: CASSLEGLAGLETQYF.

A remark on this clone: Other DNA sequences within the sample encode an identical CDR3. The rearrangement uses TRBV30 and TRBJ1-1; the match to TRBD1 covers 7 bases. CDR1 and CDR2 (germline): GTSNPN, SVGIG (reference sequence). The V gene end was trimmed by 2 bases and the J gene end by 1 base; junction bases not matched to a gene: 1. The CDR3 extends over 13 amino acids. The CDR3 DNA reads TGTGCCTGGAGTAGACAGGGGAACACTGAAGCTTTCTTT. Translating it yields CAWSRQGNTEAFF.

The CDR3 sequence: CASSLRDQAGNTIYF. The CDR3 DNA reads TGTGCCAGCAGTTTGCGTGATCAGGCTGGAAACACCATATATTTT. This rearrangement joins TRBV6-5 to TRBJ1-3; D unclear. Germline CDR1 reads MNHEY; CDR2 reads SVGAGI. Trimming pared 4 bases from V and 2 bases from J, leaving 12 bases between. The CDR3 covers 15 residues.

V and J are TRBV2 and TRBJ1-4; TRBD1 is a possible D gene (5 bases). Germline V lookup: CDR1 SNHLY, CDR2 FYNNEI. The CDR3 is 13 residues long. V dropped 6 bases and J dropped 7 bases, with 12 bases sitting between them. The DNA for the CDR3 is TGTGCCAGCAGCGTGACAGCTCTTGAAAAACTGTTTTTT. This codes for CASSVTALEKLFF. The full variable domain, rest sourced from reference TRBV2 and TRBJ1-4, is EPEVTQTPSHQVTQMGQEVILRCVPISNHLYFYWYRQILGQKVEFLVSFYNNEISEKSEIFDDQFSVERPDGSNFTLKIRSTKLEDSAMYFCASSVTALEKLFFGSGTQLSVL.

CDR3: CATSAEKYTGELFF. CDR3 DNA sequence: TGTGCCACCTCTGCGGAAAAATACACCGGGGAGCTGTTTTTT. J is TRBJ2-2 and V is TRBV4-2, with D uncertain. The V end was cut by 10 bases, the J end by 3 bases, with 15 bases between. The germline V gene has CDR1 LGHNA and CDR2 YNFKEQ. This CDR3 region has 14 residues.

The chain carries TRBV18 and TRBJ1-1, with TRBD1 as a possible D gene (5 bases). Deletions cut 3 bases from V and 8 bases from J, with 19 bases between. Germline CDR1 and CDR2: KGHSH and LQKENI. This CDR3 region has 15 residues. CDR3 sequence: CASSPQDTPAGEAFF. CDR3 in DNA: TGTGCCAGCTCACCCCAGGACACGCCGGCGGGGGAAGCTTTCTTT.

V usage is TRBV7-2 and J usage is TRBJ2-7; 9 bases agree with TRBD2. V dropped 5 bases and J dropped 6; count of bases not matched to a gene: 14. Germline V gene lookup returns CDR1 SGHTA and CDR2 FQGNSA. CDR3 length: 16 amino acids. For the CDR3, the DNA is TGTGCCAGCAGCCCTTGGCTCTTAGCGGGAGATGGCGAGCAGTACTTC. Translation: CASSPWLLAGDGEQYF.

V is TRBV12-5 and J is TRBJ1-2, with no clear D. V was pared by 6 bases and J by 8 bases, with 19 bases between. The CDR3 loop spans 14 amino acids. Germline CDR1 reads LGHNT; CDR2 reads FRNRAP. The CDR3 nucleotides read TGTGCTAGTGGCACAGAAGTTCGTAGTCACGGCTACACCTTC. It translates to CASGTEVRSHGYTF.

CDR3 sequence reads: CASSLADEKLFF. CDR3 coding DNA: TGTGCCAGCAGCTTGGCGGACGAAAAACTGTTTTTT. V usage is TRBV5-6 and J usage is TRBJ1-4, with D uncertain. The CDR3 has 12 residues. V was pared by 0 bases and J by 8 bases, with 5 bases between. Per germline, CDR1 SGHDT and CDR2 YYEEEE.

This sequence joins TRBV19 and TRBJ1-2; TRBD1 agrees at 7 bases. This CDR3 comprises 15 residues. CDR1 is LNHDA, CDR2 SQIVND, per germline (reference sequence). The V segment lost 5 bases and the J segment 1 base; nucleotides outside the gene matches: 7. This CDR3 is CASSLTGVLNYGYTF. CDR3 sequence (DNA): TGTGCCAGTAGTCTAACAGGGGTCCTTAACTATGGCTACACCTTC.